Below, 5 T cell receptor beta chains from the same sample are listed, as sequenced in a study of blood T cell repertoires in COVID-19. The method was immunoSEQ multiplex PCR; TCRdb's version includes in-frame clones alone and lacks a portion of them. The table shows 100,000 to 150,000 clones, with 86% occurring only once. Sequencing used PBMCs or T cells enriched from blood (not recorded which). The origin of the receptors is a woman in her forties or fifties who had recovered from COVID-19.

The chain employs TRBV7-3 and TRBJ2-1; D perhaps matches TRBD2 (6 bases). Germline CDR1 and CDR2: SGHTA and FQGTGA. Trimming took 7 bases from V and 3 from J, leaving 13 bases between them. This CDR3 is built from 14 residues. The CDR3 loop reads CASTLTSNYNEQFF. The CDR3 DNA is TGTGCCAGCACCTTGACTAGTAACTACAATGAGCAGTTCTTC.

This clone was seen a single time. J is TRBJ2-2 and V is TRBV29-1; a weak D match, TRBD2 (5 bases). V gave up 6 bases and J gave up 5 bases, with 13 bases separating them. The CDR3 has 13 residues. Germline CDR1 SQVTM, CDR2 ANQGSEA. The CDR3 spells CSVRAVVTGELFF. CDR3 nucleotide sequence: TGCAGCGTACGAGCGGTGGTAACCGGGGAGCTGTTTTTT.

The V gene is TRBV7-9, the J gene TRBJ2-7; weak D call: TRBD1 (6 bases). CDR1 and CDR2 (germline): SEHNR, FQNEAQ (reference sequence). V was trimmed by 1 base and J by 4 bases, leaving 11 bases between them. CDR3 size: 14 residues. The CDR3 DNA reads TGTGCCAGCAGCTTAGGGACAGTTCTATACGAGCAGTACTTC. Translation: CASSLGTVLYEQYF.

About this clone itself: One junction end disagrees with the germline gene, perhaps due to a read error. The rearrangement uses TRBV12-3 or TRBV12-4 and TRBJ2-7; D is possibly TRBD1 (5 bases). The CDR3 spans 13 residues. The CDR3 protein is CASSFGASRGLGF. CDR3 in DNA: TGTGCCAGCAGTTTTGGGGCGTCCCGAGGATTAGGCTTC.

The chain is built from TRBV19 and TRBJ1-5; 11 bases fit TRBD1. The germline gives CDR1 LNHDA, CDR2 SQIVND (reference sequence). This CDR3 contains 16 residues. V lost 5 bases to trimming and J lost 3 bases; unmatched junction nucleotides: 6. CDR3 sequence reads: CASSFGQGAVNQPQHF. The DNA of the CDR3 is TGTGCCAGTAGTTTTGGACAGGGGGCGGTCAATCAGCCCCAGCATTTT.